A single TCR beta chain is shown here with its context. All enrollees were about 18 to 89 years old and from about 25 US areas. Cohorts were based on clinical histories the participants reported. With 3 bases removed from V and 0 bases from J, the gap between germline ends came to 21 bases. Germline values: CDR1 LNHDA, CDR2 SQIVND (reference sequence). The CDR3 runs to 19 residues. In the original analysis: Amplification of reference gene primers was used by the study to estimate nucleated cell counts. TCRdb keeps only in-frame clones here, not all; method: immunoSEQ multiplex PCR. Clone size and V and J calls were adopted from that table, with D and trimming inferred from the DNA. The sample has about 270,000 clones, around 91% seen once. The sample originates from a study of blood T cell repertoires in COVID-19.

This chain links TRBV19 with TRBJ1-5; no reliable D call. The specimen sequenced was PBMCs or T cells enriched from blood (not recorded which). The TCR sequence derives from a woman in her late teens or twenties who had recovered from COVID-19. The DNA of the CDR3 is TGTGCCAGTAGTATCTTCACAGAGACGAACTCAATTAGCAATCAGCCCCAGCATTTT. Protein sequence: CASSIFTETNSISNQPQHF.